These T cell receptor beta chains were read from a single sample in a study of cytomegalovirus exposure and HLA in healthy donors. Clones were sequenced by immunoSEQ multiplex PCR, and TCRdb holds only the in-frame ones, with some missing. The sample consists of about 110,000 clones, approximately 79% of them appearing once. Source material: PBMCs. These receptors all come from a man younger than 35 in good health and CMV-seronegative. Both conserved end residues are trimmed from each CDR3.

14,TRBV5-6,ASSFRIAGRTDTQY
11,TRBV6-6,ASSTGHAYGYT
13,TRBV6-1,ASSGLGSSYNEQF
12,TRBV6-1,ASCGQSFNNEQF
15,TRBV25-1,ASSAHPTAGQNTEAF
13,TRBV6-6,ASSRGSAINEKLF
10,TRBV6-6,ATADSLNEQF
16,TRBV4-3,ASSHVRAGTKKAYEQY
12,TRBV5-4,ASSLVERRSGYT
14,TRBV2,ASRRTSPPSTDTQY
13,TRBV5-8,ASNARGPGANVLT
14,TRBV4-3,ASSQATGGAYNEQF
16,TRBV7-2,ASSLERLIAGRADTQY
11,TRBV7-9,ASQGGSIQPQH
12,TRBV6-5,ASTQTYRQETQY
12,TRBV13,ASSLGGTLYEQY
13,TRBV11-2,ASSSSDRGDNEQF
12,TRBV4-3,ASSQETRGFGYT
11,TRBV5-4,ASSLVPHNEQF
12,TRBV5-1,ASRKGQGNSPLH
10,TRBV6-4,ASSAGGDTQY
12,TRBV5-4,ASSLRGARETQY
11,TRBV27,ASSQDRAYGYT
11,TRBV7-2,ASSLWGGETQY
14,TRBV19,ASSIEVRLGTDTQY